The clone carrying this T cell receptor beta chain turned up a few times. The antigen remains unidentified. TCR beta VDJ and CDR3 profiling used genomic DNA as template. TCRdb reprocessed the reads with MiXCR, giving one entry per CDR3 protein. The sample records fewer than 70,000 distinct CDR3 sequences, almost 55% being singletons. Germline CDR1 LNHDA, CDR2 SQIVND (reference sequence). The CDR3 is 14 residues long. Trimming removed 3 bases from V and 6 bases from J, with 12 bases in between. This sample was taken from a study of CD8+CD57+ T cells in acquired aplastic anemia. Study-level information: Yields of DNA that came from sorted CD4+ and CD8+ cells averaged about 3.3 ug. Healthy donors gave about 10.8 million reads on average for CD4+ cells.

Findings and caveats of the study: In CD8+ cells, Simpson's diversity showed no significant difference between patients and controls. Patients had roughly 31 CD8+ CDR3 sequences in common with controls (the shared set).

The gene calls are TRBV19 and TRBJ2-1, with D perhaps matching TRBD2 (6 bases). This receptor was identified in a human donor in good health, serving as a control. Sequenced sample: sorted CD4+, CD8+, or CD8+CD57+ T cells (not recorded which) from PBMCs. CDR3 in amino acids: CASSISGGTNEQFF. In nucleotides, the CDR3 is TGTGCCAGTAGTATTAGCGGCGGTACCAATGAGCAGTTCTTC.